These T cell receptor beta chains were read from a single sample in a study of chemoradiotherapy in HPV16-positive cancers. TCRdb keeps only in-frame clones here, not all; method: immunoSEQ multiplex PCR. Of over 10,000 clones listed, 89% are singletons. This specimen was blood, taken from a patient who underwent chemoradiotherapy. These receptors were taken from a human donor with HPV-associated anogenital cancer. Both conserved end residues are trimmed from each CDR3.

j_gene,v_gene,CDR3aa
TRBJ2-3,TRBV7-2,ASSLTIAARHNTQY
TRBJ2-6,TRBV5-1,ASSGDNSGANVLT
TRBJ1-5,TRBV29-1,SVMTGLGQPQH
TRBJ2-4,TRBV15,ATSRDASALAKNIQY
TRBJ1-1,TRBV6-1,ASTSQGAFSTEAF
TRBJ1-1,TRBV2,ASMRESYTEAF
TRBJ2-5,TRBV7-9,ASRQLAGTSGGSQETQY
TRBJ2-7,TRBV6-6,ASSYWRADRGDEQY
TRBJ1-2,TRBV28,AIEGGGHYGYT
TRBJ2-2,TRBV18,ASSPPGLAGHGELF
-,TRBV4-3,ASSPDSNSYEQY
TRBJ2-1,TRBV18,ASSPPTGPYNEQF
TRBJ1-4,TRBV6-5,ASSVQINEKLF
TRBJ1-1,TRBV6-5,ASSYGHRGNTEAF
TRBJ2-1,TRBV5-1,ASSSLDSRLYNEQF
TRBJ2-7,TRBV6-1,ASSEGGDSSYEQY
TRBJ2-4,TRBV19,ASSIGAVAGGGNIQY
TRBJ2-6,TRBV29-1,SVRTGGSGANVLT
TRBJ2-7,TRBV19,ASSTLHRQDYEQY
TRBJ1-2,TRBV4-1,ASSQDSLLYGYT
TRBJ2-7,TRBV4-2,ASSQDGAGGSYEQY
TRBJ2-2,TRBV23-1,ASSQLIRDTILPNTGELF
TRBJ2-7,TRBV5-6,ASSLEWGTGSYEQY
TRBJ1-1,TRBV7-9,ASSNYRVNTEAF
TRBJ1-6,TRBV6-6,ASSYSGTGASPLH
TRBJ2-7,TRBV9,ASSAAIPGRVKLDEQY
TRBJ2-7,TRBV6-1,ASKEGFYEQY